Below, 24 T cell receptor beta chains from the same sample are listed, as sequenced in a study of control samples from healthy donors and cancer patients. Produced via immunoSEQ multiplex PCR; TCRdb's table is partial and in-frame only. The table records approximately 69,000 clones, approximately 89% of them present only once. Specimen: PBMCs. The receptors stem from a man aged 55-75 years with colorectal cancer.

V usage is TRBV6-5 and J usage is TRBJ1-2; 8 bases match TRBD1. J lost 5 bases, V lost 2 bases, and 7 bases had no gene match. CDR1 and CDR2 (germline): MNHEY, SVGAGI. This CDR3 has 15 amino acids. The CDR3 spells CASSYRQGAGYGYTF. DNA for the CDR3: TGTGCCAGCAGTTACCGCCAGGGGGCCGGGTATGGCTACACCTTC.

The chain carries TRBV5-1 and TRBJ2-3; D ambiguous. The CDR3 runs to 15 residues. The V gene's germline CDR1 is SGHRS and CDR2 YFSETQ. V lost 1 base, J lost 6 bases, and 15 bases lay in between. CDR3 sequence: CASSLISPHVDTQYF. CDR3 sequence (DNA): TGCGCCAGCAGCTTGATAAGCCCCCACGTGGATACGCAGTATTTT.

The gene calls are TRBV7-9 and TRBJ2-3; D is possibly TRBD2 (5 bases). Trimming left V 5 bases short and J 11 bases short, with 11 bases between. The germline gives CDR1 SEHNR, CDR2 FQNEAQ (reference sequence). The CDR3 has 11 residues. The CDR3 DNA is TGTGCCAGCAGCCCCTTCGGGGTGCAGTATTTT. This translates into CASSPFGVQYF.

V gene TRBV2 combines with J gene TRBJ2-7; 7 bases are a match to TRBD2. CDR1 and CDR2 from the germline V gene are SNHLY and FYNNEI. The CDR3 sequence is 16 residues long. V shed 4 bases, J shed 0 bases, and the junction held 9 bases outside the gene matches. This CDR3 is CASSADSGTNSYEQYF. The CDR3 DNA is TGTGCCAGCAGTGCCGATTCCGGGACTAACTCCTACGAGCAGTACTTC.

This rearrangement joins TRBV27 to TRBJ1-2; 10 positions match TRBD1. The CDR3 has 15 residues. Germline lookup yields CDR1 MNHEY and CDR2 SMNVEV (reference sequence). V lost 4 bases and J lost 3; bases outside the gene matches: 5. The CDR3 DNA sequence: TGTGCCAGCAGTTCCCCGGACAGGGGGTACTATGGCTACACCTTC. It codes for CASSSPDRGYYGYTF.

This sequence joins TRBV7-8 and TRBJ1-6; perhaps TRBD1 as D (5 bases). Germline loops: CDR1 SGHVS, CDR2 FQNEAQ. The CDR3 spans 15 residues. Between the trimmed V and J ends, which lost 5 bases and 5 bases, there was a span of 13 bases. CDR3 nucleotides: TGTGCCAGCAGCCCAGGGCGGGGGAATAATTCACCCCTCCACTTT. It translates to CASSPGRGNNSPLHF. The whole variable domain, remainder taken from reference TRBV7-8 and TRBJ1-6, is GAGVSQSPRYKVAKRGQDVALRCDPISGHVSLFWYQQALGQGPEFLTYFQNEAQLDKSGLPSDRFFAERPEGSVSTLKIQRTQQEDSAVYLCASSPGRGNNSPLHFGNGTRLTVT.

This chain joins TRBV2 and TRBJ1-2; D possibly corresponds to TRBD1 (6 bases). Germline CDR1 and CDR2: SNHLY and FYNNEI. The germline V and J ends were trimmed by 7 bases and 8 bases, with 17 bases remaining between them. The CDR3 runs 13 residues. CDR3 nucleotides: TGTGCCAGCATGTCGACAGGCCCGAGCGGCTACACCTTC. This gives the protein CASMSTGPSGYTF.

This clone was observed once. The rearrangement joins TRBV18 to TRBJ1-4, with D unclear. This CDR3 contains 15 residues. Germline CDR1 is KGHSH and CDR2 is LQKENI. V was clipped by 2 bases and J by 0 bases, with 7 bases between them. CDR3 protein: CASSPRRSTNEKLFF. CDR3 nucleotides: TGTGCCAGCTCACCAAGGCGTTCAACTAATGAAAAACTGTTTTTT.

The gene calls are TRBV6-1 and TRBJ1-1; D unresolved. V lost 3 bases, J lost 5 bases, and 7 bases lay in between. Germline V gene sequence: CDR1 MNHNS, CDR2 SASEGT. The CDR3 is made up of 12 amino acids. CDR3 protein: CASSERRTEAFF. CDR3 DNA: TGTGCCAGCAGTGAGCGGCGGACTGAAGCTTTCTTT.

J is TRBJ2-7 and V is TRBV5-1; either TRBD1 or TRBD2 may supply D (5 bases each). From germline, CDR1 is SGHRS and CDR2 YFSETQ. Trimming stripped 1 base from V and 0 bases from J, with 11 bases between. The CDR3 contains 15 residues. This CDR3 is CASSLLAGSSYEQYF. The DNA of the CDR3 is TGCGCCAGCAGCTTGCTTGCAGGGAGCTCCTACGAGCAGTACTTC. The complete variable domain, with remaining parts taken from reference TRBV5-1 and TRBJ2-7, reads KAGVTQTPRYLIKTRGQQVTLSCSPISGHRSVSWYQQTPGQGLQFLFEYFSETQRNKGNFPGRFSGRQFSNSRSEMNVSTLELGDSALYLCASSLLAGSSYEQYFGPGTRLTVT.

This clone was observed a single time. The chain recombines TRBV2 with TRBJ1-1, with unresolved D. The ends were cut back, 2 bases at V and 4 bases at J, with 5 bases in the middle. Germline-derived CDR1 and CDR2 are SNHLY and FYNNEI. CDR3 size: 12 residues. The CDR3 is CASSEWPTEAFF. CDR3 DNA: TGTGCCAGCAGTGAATGGCCCACTGAAGCTTTCTTT.

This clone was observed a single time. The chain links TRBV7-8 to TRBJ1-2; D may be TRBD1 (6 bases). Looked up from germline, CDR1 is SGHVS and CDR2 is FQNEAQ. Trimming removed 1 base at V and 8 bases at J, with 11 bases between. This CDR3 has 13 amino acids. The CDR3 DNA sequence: TGTGCCAGCAGCTTAGACAGGGCTCCGGGCTACACCTTC. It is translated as CASSLDRAPGYTF.

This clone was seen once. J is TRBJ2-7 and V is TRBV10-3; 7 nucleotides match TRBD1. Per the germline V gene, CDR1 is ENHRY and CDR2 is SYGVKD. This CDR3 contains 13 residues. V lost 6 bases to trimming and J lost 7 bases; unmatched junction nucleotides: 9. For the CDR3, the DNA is TGTGCCATCAGACCCGACAGGGTGTGGGAGCAGTACTTC. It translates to CAIRPDRVWEQYF.

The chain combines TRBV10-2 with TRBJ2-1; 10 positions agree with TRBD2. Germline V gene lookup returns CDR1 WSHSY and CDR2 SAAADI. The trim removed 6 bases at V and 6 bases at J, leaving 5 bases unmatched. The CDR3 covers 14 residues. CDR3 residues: CASRDSGGSNEQFF. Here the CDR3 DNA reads TGCGCCAGCAGGGATAGCGGGGGGAGCAATGAGCAGTTCTTC.

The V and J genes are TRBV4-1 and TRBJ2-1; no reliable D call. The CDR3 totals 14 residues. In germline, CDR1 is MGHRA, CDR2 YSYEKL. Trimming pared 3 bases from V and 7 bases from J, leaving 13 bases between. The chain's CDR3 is CASSHSGPENEQFF. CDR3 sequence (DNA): TGCGCCAGCAGCCATTCCGGCCCTGAAAATGAGCAGTTCTTC.

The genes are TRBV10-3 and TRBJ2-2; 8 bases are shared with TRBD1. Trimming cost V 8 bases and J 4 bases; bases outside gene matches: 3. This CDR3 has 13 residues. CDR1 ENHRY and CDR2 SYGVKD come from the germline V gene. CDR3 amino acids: CAIWTGSTGELFF. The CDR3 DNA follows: TGTGCCATCTGGACAGGGAGCACCGGGGAGCTGTTTTTT.

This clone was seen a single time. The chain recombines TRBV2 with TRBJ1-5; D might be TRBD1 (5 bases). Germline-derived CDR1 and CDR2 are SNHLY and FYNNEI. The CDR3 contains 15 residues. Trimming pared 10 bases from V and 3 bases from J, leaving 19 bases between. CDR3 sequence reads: CATRTGQGSNQPQHF. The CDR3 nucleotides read TGTGCCACCAGGACCGGGCAGGGTTCCAATCAGCCCCAGCATTTT.

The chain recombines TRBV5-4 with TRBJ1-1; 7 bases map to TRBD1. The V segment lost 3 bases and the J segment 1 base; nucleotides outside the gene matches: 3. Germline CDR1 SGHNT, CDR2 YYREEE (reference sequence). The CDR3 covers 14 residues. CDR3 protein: CASSSRTGNTEAFF. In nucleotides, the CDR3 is TGTGCCAGCAGCTCTCGGACAGGGAACACTGAAGCTTTCTTT.

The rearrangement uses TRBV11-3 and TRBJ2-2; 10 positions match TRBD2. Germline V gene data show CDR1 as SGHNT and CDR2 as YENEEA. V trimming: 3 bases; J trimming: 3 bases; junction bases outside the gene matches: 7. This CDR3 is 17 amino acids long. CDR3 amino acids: CASSFGAGGPDTGELFF. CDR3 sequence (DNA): TGTGCCAGCAGCTTTGGAGCGGGGGGGCCGGACACCGGGGAGCTGTTTTTT.

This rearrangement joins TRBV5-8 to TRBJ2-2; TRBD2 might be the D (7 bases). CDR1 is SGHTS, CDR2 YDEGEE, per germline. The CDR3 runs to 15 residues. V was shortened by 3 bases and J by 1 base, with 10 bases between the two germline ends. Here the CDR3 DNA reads TGTGCCAGCAGCTCGGGGGGCTGGAACACCGGGGAGCTGTTTTTT. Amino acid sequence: CASSSGGWNTGELFF. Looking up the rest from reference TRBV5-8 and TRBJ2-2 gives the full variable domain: EAGVTQSPTHLIKTRGQQATLRCSPISGHTSVYWYQQALGLGLQFLLWYDEGEERNRGNFPPRFSGRQFPNYSSELNVNALELEDSALYLCASSSGGWNTGELFFGEGSRLTVL.

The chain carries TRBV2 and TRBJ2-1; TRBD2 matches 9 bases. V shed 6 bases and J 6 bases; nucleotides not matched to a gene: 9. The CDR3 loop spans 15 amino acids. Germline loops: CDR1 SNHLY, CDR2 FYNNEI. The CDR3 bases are TGTGCCAGCAGGATGGGAAGGCGGGGGGGCAATGAGCAGTTCTTC. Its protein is CASRMGRRGGNEQFF. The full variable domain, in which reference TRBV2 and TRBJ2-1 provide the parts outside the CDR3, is EPEVTQTPSHQVTQMGQEVILRCVPISNHLYFYWYRQILGQKVEFLVSFYNNEISEKSEIFDDQFSVERPDGSNFTLKIRSTKLEDSAMYFCASRMGRRGGNEQFFGPGTRLTVL.

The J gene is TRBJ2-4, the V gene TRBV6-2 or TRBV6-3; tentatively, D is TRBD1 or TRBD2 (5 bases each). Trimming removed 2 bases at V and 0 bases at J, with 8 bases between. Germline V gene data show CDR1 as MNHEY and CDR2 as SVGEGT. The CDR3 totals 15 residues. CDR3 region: CASSYVGEAKNIQYF. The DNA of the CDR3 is TGTGCCAGCAGTTACGTGGGGGAAGCCAAAAACATTCAGTACTTC.

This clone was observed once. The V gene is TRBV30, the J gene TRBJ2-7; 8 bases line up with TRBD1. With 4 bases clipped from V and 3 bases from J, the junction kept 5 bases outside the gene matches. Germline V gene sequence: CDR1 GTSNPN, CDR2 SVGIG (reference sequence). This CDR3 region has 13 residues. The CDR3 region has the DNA TGTGCCTGGAACCGACAGGGGCTCTACGAGCAGTACTTC. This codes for CAWNRQGLYEQYF.

CDR3 in DNA: TGTGCCAGCAGCGGACAGGGCACACGACAGCCCCAGCATTTT. Protein: CASSGQGTRQPQHF. The chain is built from TRBV6-6 and TRBJ1-5; 8 positions match TRBD1. This CDR3 spans 14 amino acids. Germline loops: CDR1 MNHNY, CDR2 SVGAGI (reference sequence). Germline trimming cut 6 bases from V and 7 bases from J; bases unmatched to any gene: 8.